Following are 26 T cell receptor beta chains from one sample sequenced in a study of identical twins. TCRdb fed the 5' RACE reads into MiXCR, producing one record per CDR3 protein. Here the sample spans around 280,000 distinct CDR3 sequences, 8% to 9% being singletons. The same sample was also studied in work on yellow fever vaccine responses in identical twins.

Source material: memory (CD45RO+) T cells sorted from blood. Receptors were obtained from a young woman in good health.

This clonotype was counted at least ten times. The chain carries TRBV6-2 or TRBV6-3 and TRBJ2-7; 7 nucleotides align to TRBD2. The CDR3 totals 13 residues. The germline gives CDR1 MNHEY, CDR2 SVGEGT. Trimming at V came to 6 bases and at J to 7 bases, leaving 9 bases not matched to a gene. The CDR3 region is CASRRDYPLEQYF. For the CDR3, the DNA is TGTGCCAGCAGACGGGACTATCCTCTGGAGCAGTACTTC.

This clonotype was detected only a few times. CDR3: CAISESGDRVSDTQYF. The CDR3 DNA sequence: TGTGCCATCAGTGAAAGTGGAGACAGGGTTTCAGATACGCAGTATTTT. The chain has TRBV10-3 and TRBJ2-3; 7 nucleotides align to TRBD1. Germline CDR1 reads ENHRY; CDR2 reads SYGVKD. The CDR3 has 16 amino acids. After removal of 3 bases from V and 4 bases from J, the junction contained 10 bases not matched to a gene.

The chain employs TRBV24-1 and TRBJ2-1; D is perhaps TRBD1 or TRBD2 (5 bases each). The CDR3 is 16 amino acids. Germline values: CDR1 KGHDR, CDR2 SFDVKD. V lost 1 base to trimming and J lost 6 bases, with 15 bases between them. The CDR3 protein is CATSDFLAGGGNEQFF. The DNA of the CDR3 is TGTGCCACCAGTGATTTTTTGGCAGGTGGGGGCAATGAGCAGTTCTTC.

This clonotype has at least ten counts. CDR3 sequence reads: CATSDPGHLKETQYF. CDR3 in DNA: TGTGCCACCAGTGATCCGGGACACCTAAAAGAGACCCAGTACTTC. This chain links TRBV24-1 with TRBJ2-5; tentative D call: TRBD1 (6 bases). From germline, CDR1 is KGHDR and CDR2 SFDVKD. The CDR3 totals 15 residues. Between the trimmed V and J ends, which lost 3 bases and 3 bases, there was a span of 13 bases.

The table lists this clonotype with many counts. This chain connects TRBV5-5 to TRBJ2-6; unclear D gene. The germline V and J ends were trimmed by 6 bases and 2 bases, with 6 bases remaining between them. Germline CDR1 reads SGHKS; CDR2 reads YYEKEE (reference sequence). The CDR3 has 13 amino acids. This chain's CDR3 is CASNGPGANVLTF. The CDR3 DNA reads TGTGCCAGCAATGGCCCTGGGGCCAACGTCCTGACTTTC.

This clonotype was counted many times. The chain is built from TRBV6-2 or TRBV6-3 and TRBJ2-7, with 9 bases fitting TRBD2. The CDR3 spans 16 residues. The V gene end was trimmed by 2 bases and the J gene end by 9 bases; junction bases not matched to a gene: 14. CDR1 is MNHEY, CDR2 SVGEGT, per germline. For the CDR3, the DNA is TGTGCCAGCAGTTACGGCTTCGGGCTAGCGGGAAGGGTGCAGTACTTC. It translates to CASSYGFGLAGRVQYF.

This clonotype was counted between two and nine times. CDR3 DNA: TGTGCCAGCAGGGAAGCGGGAGTTCGAACCGGGGAGCTGTTTTTT. It translates to CASREAGVRTGELFF. The rearrangement links TRBV25-1 to TRBJ2-2; 8 bases fit TRBD2. With V trimmed by 6 bases and J by 5 bases, 8 bases remained unmatched. Germline lookup yields CDR1 MGHDK and CDR2 SYGVNS. There are 15 residues in the CDR3.

This clonotype was detected only a few times. The chain uses TRBV3-1 and TRBJ2-7; perhaps D is TRBD1 or TRBD2 (5 bases each). V lost 0 bases and J lost 6, with 12 bases in between. Germline V lookup: CDR1 LGHDT, CDR2 YNNKEL (reference sequence). The length of the CDR3 is 14 residues. Here the CDR3 reads CASSQDVKGTEQYV. The CDR3 nucleotides read TGTGCCAGCAGCCAAGATGTTAAGGGGACCGAGCAGTACGTC.

This clonotype was detected ten times or more. The V and J genes are TRBV5-1 and TRBJ2-5; D gene ambiguous. Deletions cut 0 bases from V and 6 bases from J, with 12 bases between. Looked up from germline, CDR1 is SGHRS and CDR2 is YFSETQ. This CDR3 has 14 residues. CDR3 sequence: CASSLANQLQTQYF. CDR3 coding DNA: TGCGCCAGCAGCTTGGCCAACCAACTTCAGACCCAGTACTTC.

The table lists this clonotype with a few counts. This chain connects TRBV3-1 to TRBJ1-6; D is perhaps TRBD1 (5 bases). Germline V CDR1 and CDR2: LGHDT, YNNKEL (reference sequence). This CDR3 has 14 amino acids. V was clipped by 3 bases and J by 6 bases, with 9 bases between them. The CDR3 sequence: CASSHGTVNSPLHF. CDR3 nucleotide sequence: TGTGCCAGCAGCCACGGGACGGTTAATTCACCCCTCCACTTT.

This clonotype was observed a few times. The chain recombines TRBV6-5 with TRBJ1-2; TRBD1 matches at 10 bases. This CDR3 region has 18 residues. J was trimmed by 3 bases and V by 0 bases; bases with no gene match: 10. Germline-derived CDR1 and CDR2 are MNHEY and SVGAGI. The CDR3 loop is CASSYSNQGQGLDYGYTF. The DNA for the CDR3 is TGTGCCAGCAGTTACTCGAATCAGGGACAGGGGTTGGACTATGGCTACACCTTC.

The rearrangement links TRBV20-1 to TRBJ2-3; D is unclear. This CDR3 is built from 14 residues. CDR1 is DFQATT and CDR2 is SNEGSKA in the germline V gene (reference sequence). V was clipped by 0 bases and J by 2 bases, with 9 bases between them. DNA for the CDR3: TGCAGTGCTAGAGATGGTGGCCCCACAGATACGCAGTATTTT. Translated: CSARDGGPTDTQYF.

This clonotype appeared a few times. The chain combines TRBV2 with TRBJ1-4; D is unclear. There are 16 residues in the CDR3. Germline values: CDR1 SNHLY, CDR2 FYNNEI. V lost 5 bases, J lost 8 bases, and 21 bases lay in between. The DNA of the CDR3 is TGTGCCAGCAGTATGAACGGGCAGACCGTTAAAGAAAAACTGTTTTTT. Amino acid sequence: CASSMNGQTVKEKLFF.

The sample holds many counts of this clonotype. The chain combines TRBV12-3 or TRBV12-4 with TRBJ1-2; 8 nucleotides line up with TRBD1. Trimming took 5 bases from V and 7 from J; bases not matched to a gene: 15. This CDR3 spans 16 amino acids. The CDR3 DNA reads TGTGCCAGCAGTGGACAGGGAGGGCCCCATTGGCGTGGCTACACCTTC. Its protein is CASSGQGGPHWRGYTF.

This clonotype was observed a few times. The chain joins TRBV7-9 to TRBJ1-4, with D uncertain. V was trimmed by 3 bases and J by 0 bases, leaving 8 bases between them. The CDR3 has 15 residues. Germline CDR1 SEHNR, CDR2 FQNEAQ (reference sequence). The CDR3 coding sequence is TGTGCCAGCAGCTTTTCGTCCTCAACTAATGAAAAACTGTTTTTT. This translates into CASSFSSSTNEKLFF.

This clonotype was counted at least ten times. The chain uses TRBV12-3 or TRBV12-4 and TRBJ1-2, with 10 bases identical to TRBD1. With 6 bases clipped from V and 8 bases from J, the junction kept 6 bases outside the gene matches. The CDR3 is made up of 13 amino acids. The CDR3 region is CASRGTGARGYTF. The CDR3 coding sequence is TGTGCCAGCAGGGGGACAGGGGCTCGGGGCTACACCTTC.

This clonotype was recorded many times. The chain carries TRBV14 and TRBJ1-6; maybe TRBD1 (5 bases). Looked up from germline, CDR1 is SGHDN and CDR2 is FVKESK. Trimming took off 1 base at V and 7 bases at J, with 8 bases between the two ends. The CDR3 covers 14 residues. The CDR3 here is CASSQGQINSPLHF. The CDR3 DNA reads as TGTGCCAGCAGCCAAGGACAGATAAATTCACCCCTCCACTTT.

This clonotype was detected only a few times. The chain joins TRBV5-1 to TRBJ1-1; no firm D call. The CDR3 spans 15 residues. Germline assignment: CDR1 SGHRS and CDR2 YFSETQ. V lost 4 bases to trimming and J lost 3 bases, with 16 bases between them. Here the CDR3 DNA reads TGCGCCAGCAGCCCGAATTGGGGTGGGGACACTGAAGCTTTCTTT. Its protein product is CASSPNWGGDTEAFF.

This chain uses TRBV15 with TRBJ1-2; no clear D. The CDR3 sequence is 15 residues long. The germline gives CDR1 LNHNV, CDR2 YYDKDF (reference sequence). Trimming removed 0 bases at V and 3 bases at J, with 11 bases between. The CDR3 sequence: CATSRDRGRHYGYTF. CDR3 sequence (DNA): TGTGCCACCAGCAGAGATCGAGGGAGGCACTATGGCTACACCTTC.

This clonotype has a count of ten or more. This chain joins TRBV5-1 and TRBJ2-5; D may be TRBD1 or TRBD2 (5 bases each). This CDR3 has 16 amino acids. V was trimmed by 4 bases and J by 4 bases, leaving 20 bases between them. The germline gives CDR1 SGHRS, CDR2 YFSETQ. CDR3 region: CASSATGTLTGETQYF. In nucleotides, the CDR3 is TGCGCCAGCAGCGCCACCGGGACCCTAACGGGAGAGACCCAGTACTTC.

V gene TRBV24-1 combines with J gene TRBJ1-1; D may be TRBD1 (6 bases). The CDR3 runs to 12 residues. From germline, CDR1 is KGHDR and CDR2 SFDVKD. V dropped 7 bases and J dropped 7 bases, with 12 bases sitting between them. Here the CDR3 reads CATRREGGEAFF. The CDR3 DNA reads TGTGCCACCAGAAGGGAAGGGGGTGAAGCTTTCTTT.

The chain links TRBV6-1 to TRBJ1-5, with unresolved D. Looked up from germline, CDR1 is MNHNS and CDR2 is SASEGT. V was clipped by 4 bases and J by 4 bases, with 5 bases between them. The CDR3 loop spans 12 amino acids. CDR3 residues: CASSAPNQPQHF. The CDR3 DNA reads as TGTGCCAGCAGTGCCCCAAATCAGCCCCAGCATTTT.

This clonotype was seen ten or more times. The chain links TRBV12-3 or TRBV12-4 to TRBJ1-6; D unclear. The CDR3 loop spans 12 amino acids. Trimming removed 3 bases at V and 7 bases at J, with 4 bases between. In nucleotides, the CDR3 is TGTGCCAGCAGTTTTCCCAATTCACCCCTCCACTTT. It specifies CASSFPNSPLHF.

The sample holds many counts of this clonotype. The chain links TRBV4-1 to TRBJ1-1, with D uncertain. Looked up from germline, CDR1 is MGHRA and CDR2 is YSYEKL. CDR3 size: 15 residues. Trimming cost V 4 bases and J 1 base, with 13 bases left between them. The CDR3 nucleotides read TGCGCCAGCAGCCGCCACCAGTGGGAGAACACTGAAGCTTTCTTT. Translated, it gives CASSRHQWENTEAFF.

Regarding this clonotype: One base away lies a much larger clone, so this may be a sequencing read error. The J gene is TRBJ2-3, the V gene TRBV29-1; the D gene is possibly TRBD2 (5 bases). CDR1 is SQVTM, CDR2 ANQGSEA, per germline. There are 13 residues in the CDR3. The V end was cut by 6 bases, the J end by 0 bases, with 10 bases between. The DNA of the CDR3 is TGCAGCGTCTCGGACTGTAGCACAGATACGCAGTATTTT. Translated: CSVSDCSTDTQYF.

The J gene is TRBJ2-3, the V gene TRBV14, with 9 positions matching TRBD2. Germline CDR1 and CDR2: SGHDN and FVKESK. The CDR3 extends over 15 amino acids. The V segment lost 3 bases and the J segment 4 bases; nucleotides outside the gene matches: 5. The CDR3 coding sequence is TGTGCCAGCAGCCAGGTAGCGGGGGCGGCAGATACGCAGTATTTT. Translating it yields CASSQVAGAADTQYF. The full variable domain, with the rest looked up from reference TRBV14 and TRBJ2-3, is EAGVTQFPSHSVIEKGQTVTLRCDPISGHDNLYWYRRVMGKEIKFLLHFVKESKQDESGMPNNRFLAERTGGTYSTLKVQPAELEDSGVYFCASSQVAGAADTQYFGPGTRLTVL.